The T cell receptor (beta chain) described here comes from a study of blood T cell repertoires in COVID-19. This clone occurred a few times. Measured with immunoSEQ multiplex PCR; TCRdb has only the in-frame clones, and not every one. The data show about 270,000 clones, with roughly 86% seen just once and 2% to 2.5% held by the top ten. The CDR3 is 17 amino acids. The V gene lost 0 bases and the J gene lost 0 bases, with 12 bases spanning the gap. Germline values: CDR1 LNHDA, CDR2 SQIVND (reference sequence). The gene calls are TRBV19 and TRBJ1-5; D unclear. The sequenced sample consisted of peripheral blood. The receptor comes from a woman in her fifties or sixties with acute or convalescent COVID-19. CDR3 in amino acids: CASSIDRRPYSNQPQHF. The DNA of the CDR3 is TGTGCCAGTAGTATAGATCGCAGGCCTTATAGCAATCAGCCCCAGCATTTT. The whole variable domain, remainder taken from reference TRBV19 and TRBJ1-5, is DGGITQSPKYLFRKEGQNVTLSCEQNLNHDAMYWYRQDPGQGLRLIYYSQIVNDFQKGDIAEGYSVSREKKESFPLTVTSAQKNPTAFYLCASSIDRRPYSNQPQHFGDGTRLSIL.